This T cell receptor (beta chain) appears in the sequencing data of a study of monozygotic twins with inflammatory bowel disease. TCRdb processed the 5' RACE reads again and assigns one entry to each CDR3 protein, with no DNA. The data show 160,000 or so distinct CDR3 sequences, and the top ten clones hold 2% to 3%. The sample comprised blood. The origin of this receptor is a human donor with ulcerative colitis or Crohn's disease, or a healthy co-twin of an affected twin (not recorded which).

The CDR3 spells CAISDPRERSPGELFF. The J gene is TRBJ2-2, the V gene TRBV10-3; the TCRdb D gene call, TRBD2, has no DNA to confirm it. Germline loops: CDR1 ENHRY, CDR2 SYGVKD. The length of the CDR3 is 16 residues.